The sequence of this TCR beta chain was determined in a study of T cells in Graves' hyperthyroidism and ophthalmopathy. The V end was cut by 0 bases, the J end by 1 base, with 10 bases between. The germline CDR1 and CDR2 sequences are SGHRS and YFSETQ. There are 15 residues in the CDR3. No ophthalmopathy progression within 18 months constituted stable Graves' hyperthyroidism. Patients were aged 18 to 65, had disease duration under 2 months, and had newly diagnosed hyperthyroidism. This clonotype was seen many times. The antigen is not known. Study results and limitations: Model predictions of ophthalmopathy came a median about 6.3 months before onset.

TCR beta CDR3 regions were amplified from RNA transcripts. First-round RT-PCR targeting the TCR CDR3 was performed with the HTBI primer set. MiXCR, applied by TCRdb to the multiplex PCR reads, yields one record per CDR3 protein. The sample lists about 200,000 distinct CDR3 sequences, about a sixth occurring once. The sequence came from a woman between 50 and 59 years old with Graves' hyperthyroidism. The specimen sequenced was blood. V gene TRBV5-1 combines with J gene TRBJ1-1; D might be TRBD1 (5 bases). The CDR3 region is CASSLGVTGNTEAFF. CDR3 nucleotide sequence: TGCGCCAGCAGCTTGGGGGTAACAGGGAACACTGAAGCTTTCTTT. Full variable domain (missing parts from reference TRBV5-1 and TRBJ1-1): KAGVTQTPRYLIKTRGQQVTLSCSPISGHRSVSWYQQTPGQGLQFLFEYFSETQRNKGNFPGRFSGRQFSNSRSEMNVSTLELGDSALYLCASSLGVTGNTEAFFGQGTRLTVV.